These 14 T cell receptor beta chains were sequenced from one sample in a study of shared clonotypes between healthy human individuals. Sequencing used immunoSEQ multiplex PCR; TCRdb keeps in-frame clones, though not all of them. This table has roughly 720,000 clones, about 90% appearing once. Sequences were obtained from memory CD8+ T cells from PBMCs. The sample's subset: CD45RO+ cells pooled with CCR7-negative TemRA cells. These TCRs come from a man aged 18 to 30 in good health. Some clones in this sample may be carry-over from other donors' samples.

This clone turned up a few times. This chain joins TRBV6-5 and TRBJ2-1, with D perhaps being TRBD1 or TRBD2 (5 bases each). The ends were cut back, 4 bases at V and 3 bases at J, with 16 bases in the middle. CDR1 and CDR2 from the germline V gene are MNHEY and SVGAGI. The CDR3 has 16 amino acids. CDR3 residues: CASSFGTPSFYNEQFF. DNA for the CDR3: TGTGCCAGCAGTTTCGGGACCCCCTCGTTCTACAATGAGCAGTTCTTC.

The rearrangement links TRBV29-1 to TRBJ2-7; 11 nucleotides line up with TRBD2. The CDR3 has 13 residues. Germline V lookup: CDR1 SQVTM, CDR2 ANQGSEA. J gave up 4 bases and V 7 bases, and 6 bases lay outside the gene matches. The CDR3 here is CSAGTSGEYEQYF. The CDR3 coding sequence is TGCAGCGCGGGGACTAGCGGTGAATACGAGCAGTACTTC.

This chain uses TRBV6-5 with TRBJ1-1; D is ambiguous. Germline CDR1 MNHEY, CDR2 SVGAGI. The CDR3 extends over 13 amino acids. The V and J ends lost 5 bases and 7 bases respectively, with 14 bases between them. The chain's CDR3 is CASSEGLKDEAFF. The CDR3 nucleotides are TGTGCCAGCAGTGAGGGATTAAAGGATGAAGCTTTCTTT.

CDR3 in DNA: TGTGCCAGCAGTTACGGGACTAGCGGGGTATACAATGAGCAGTTCTTC. Amino acids: CASSYGTSGVYNEQFF. V usage is TRBV6-5 and J usage is TRBJ2-1; 13 nucleotides line up with TRBD2. Germline loops: CDR1 MNHEY, CDR2 SVGAGI. V lost 2 bases and J lost 4; bases outside the gene matches: 2. There are 16 residues in the CDR3.

This clone appeared a single time. J is TRBJ2-2 and V is TRBV5-1; TRBD2 agrees at 10 bases. This CDR3 is 16 amino acids long. The V segment lost 7 bases and the J segment 4 bases; nucleotides outside the gene matches: 10. Germline V gives CDR1 SGHRS, CDR2 YFSETQ. CDR3 sequence (DNA): TGCGCCAGCGTCGGACTAGCGGCCTCGAGCACCGGGGAGCTGTTTTTT. It codes for CASVGLAASSTGELFF.

The chain combines TRBV7-7 with TRBJ2-2, with D hard to call. V was pared by 5 bases and J by 4 bases, with 14 bases between. Per the germline V gene, CDR1 is SSHAT and CDR2 is FNYEAQ (reference sequence). The CDR3 extends over 15 amino acids. CDR3 DNA sequence: TGTGCCAGCAGCCCCAGAAGGCCGGGCACCGGGGAGCTGTTTTTT. It translates to CASSPRRPGTGELFF.

This clone was seen only once. V gene TRBV27 combines with J gene TRBJ2-6; 9 bases agree with TRBD1. The CDR3 totals 14 residues. Germline CDR1 reads MNHEY; CDR2 reads SMNVEV (reference sequence). V lost 6 bases and J lost 5; bases outside the gene matches: 2. The CDR3 DNA reads as TGTGCCAGCAGAGGGACAGGGTGGGCCAACGTCCTGACTTTC. The encoded protein is CASRGTGWANVLTF.

The chain carries TRBV9 and TRBJ2-6; maybe TRBD2 (5 bases). Germline values: CDR1 SGDLS, CDR2 YYNGEE. The CDR3 extends over 16 amino acids. The V end lost 6 bases, the J end lost 0 bases, and 13 bases lay between the germline ends. In DNA, the CDR3 is TGTGCCAGCACCAGAGGGAGATTCTCTGGGGCCAACGTCCTGACTTTC. It specifies CASTRGRFSGANVLTF.

This clone has a handful of counts. The chain combines TRBV6-5 with TRBJ1-2, with 10 bases lining up with TRBD1. The CDR3 extends over 16 amino acids. With V trimmed by 2 bases and J by 2 bases, 5 bases remained unmatched. CDR1 is MNHEY, CDR2 SVGAGI, per germline. This CDR3 is CASSYRETGGNYGYTF. CDR3 bases: TGTGCCAGCAGTTACAGAGAGACAGGGGGCAACTATGGCTACACCTTC.

The chain uses TRBV28 and TRBJ1-2, with 7 bases lining up with TRBD1. The CDR3 loop spans 15 amino acids. Germline CDR1 is MDHEN and CDR2 is SYDVKM. V lost 8 bases to trimming and J lost 6 bases; unmatched junction nucleotides: 15. CDR3 DNA: TGTGCCAGCCGACTCGGTGAGGGGGCAACGGATGGCTACACCTTC. Encoded protein: CASRLGEGATDGYTF.

The rearrangement joins TRBV21-1 to TRBJ2-2. TRBV21-1 is recorded as a pseudogene. The CDR3 is made up of 15 amino acids. CDR3 sequence: CASSGLWWDTGELFF. The DNA of the CDR3 is TGTGCCAGCAGCGGCCTTTGGTGGGACACCGGGGAGCTGTTTTTT.

For this clone: Different DNA sequences within this sample yield the same CDR3. The V call is TRBV27, the J call TRBJ2-1; D ambiguous. CDR3 size: 14 residues. The germline CDR1 and CDR2 sequences are MNHEY and SMNVEV (reference sequence). Trimming pared 3 bases from V and 1 base from J, leaving 7 bases between. Here the CDR3 reads CASSLVGSYNEQFF. The CDR3 nucleotides are TGTGCCAGCAGTTTGGTTGGTTCCTACAATGAGCAGTTCTTC.

V and J are TRBV14 and TRBJ1-4; 8 bases line up with TRBD1. J lost 8 bases, V lost 2 bases, and 7 bases had no gene match. Germline lookup yields CDR1 SGHDN and CDR2 FVKESK. The CDR3 spans 15 residues. Here the CDR3 reads CASSQSQGAREKLFF. For the CDR3, the DNA is TGTGCCAGCAGCCAATCCCAGGGGGCTCGGGAAAAACTGTTTTTT. The variable domain in full, with the rest retrieved from reference TRBV14 and TRBJ1-4, is EAGVTQFPSHSVIEKGQTVTLRCDPISGHDNLYWYRRVMGKEIKFLLHFVKESKQDESGMPNNRFLAERTGGTYSTLKVQPAELEDSGVYFCASSQSQGAREKLFFGSGTQLSVL.

The chain employs TRBV29-1 and TRBJ2-5; TRBD2 matches 8 bases. The V gene end was trimmed by 3 bases and the J gene end by 5 bases; junction bases not matched to a gene: 8. The CDR3 has 14 amino acids. Per germline, CDR1 SQVTM and CDR2 ANQGSEA. The CDR3 coding sequence is TGCAGCGTTGACCAAGCGGGAGCCCCGGAGACCCAGTACTTC. Translated: CSVDQAGAPETQYF.